The subject of this entry is one T cell receptor beta chain. Its antigen is unidentified. These data come from a study of human T cells and chemical hapten exposure. TCRdb recomputed calls from the RACE reads with MiXCR, one row per CDR3 protein. The sample comprises fewer than 300,000 distinct CDR3 sequences, about 8.6% of which are singletons, and 2% to 2.5% rests with the top ten. Indicated time point: pre-sensitization, week 0. As to treatment: therapeutic diphenylcyclopropenone sensitization with weekly scalp DPC. V was cut by 2 bases and J by 0 bases, with 11 bases left in between. This CDR3 has 15 residues. Germline loops: CDR1 MDHEN, CDR2 SYDVKM. Study-level results: Donors had alopecia, so their immune response may differ from healthy people's.

The material sequenced was whole blood, taken in connection with sensitization to the hapten diphenylcyclopropenone (DPC). The chain joins TRBV28 to TRBJ2-7; a possible D gene is TRBD1 (6 bases). This clonotype originated in a woman aged 40 to 50 with alopecia areata. Some clones in this sample may be carry-over from other donors' samples. CDR3 sequence: CASSLIGTISYEQYF. CDR3 nucleotide sequence: TGTGCCAGCAGTTTAATAGGGACAATCTCCTACGAGCAGTACTTC.